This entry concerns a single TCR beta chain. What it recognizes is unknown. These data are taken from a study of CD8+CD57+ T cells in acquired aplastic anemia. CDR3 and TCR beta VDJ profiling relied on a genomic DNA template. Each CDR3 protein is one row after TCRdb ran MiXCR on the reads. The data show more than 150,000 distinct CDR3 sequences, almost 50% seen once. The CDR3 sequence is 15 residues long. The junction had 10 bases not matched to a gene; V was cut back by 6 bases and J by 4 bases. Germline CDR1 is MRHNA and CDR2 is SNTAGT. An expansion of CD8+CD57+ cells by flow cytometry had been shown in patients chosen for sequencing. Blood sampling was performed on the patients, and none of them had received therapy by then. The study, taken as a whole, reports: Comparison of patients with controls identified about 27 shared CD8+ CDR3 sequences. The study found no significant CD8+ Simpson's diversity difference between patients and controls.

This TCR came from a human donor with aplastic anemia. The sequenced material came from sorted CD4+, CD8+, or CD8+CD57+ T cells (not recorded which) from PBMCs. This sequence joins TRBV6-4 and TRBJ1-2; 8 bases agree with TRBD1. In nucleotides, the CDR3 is TGTGCCAGCAGGCCTGACAGGGGAAGTGTCTATGGCTACACCTTC. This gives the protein CASRPDRGSVYGYTF.